The 23 T cell receptor beta chains below all came from one sample that was sequenced in a study of blood T cell repertoires in COVID-19. Measured with immunoSEQ multiplex PCR; TCRdb has only the in-frame clones, and not every one. Here the sample spans around 95,000 clones, over 80% being singletons. The sample comprised peripheral blood. The receptors derive from a man aged 45-65 years with active or convalescent COVID-19.

The CDR3 DNA reads TGTGCTAGTGGTTCAGGGACTAGCTCGTACACCGGGGAGCTGTTTTTT. This sequence encodes CASGSGTSSYTGELFF. This chain joins TRBV12-5 and TRBJ2-2; TRBD2 agrees at 9 bases. The CDR3 length is 16 residues. Trimming removed 4 bases from V and 3 bases from J; junction bases left unmatched: 6. Germline V lookup: CDR1 LGHNT, CDR2 FRNRAP. The complete variable domain, with remaining parts taken from reference TRBV12-5 and TRBJ2-2, reads DARVTQTPRHKVTEMGQEVTMRCQPILGHNTVFWYRQTMMQGLELLAYFRNRAPLDDSGMPKDRFSAEMPDATLATLKIQPSEPRDSAVYFCASGSGTSSYTGELFFGEGSRLTVL.

This clone was recorded once. The chain links TRBV12-3 or TRBV12-4 to TRBJ1-3; D gene unclear. V lost 8 bases and J lost 0, with 5 bases in between. There are 12 residues in the CDR3. The CDR3 region is CASESSGNTIYF. The CDR3 bases are TGTGCCAGCGAGAGCTCTGGAAACACCATATATTTT.

This chain uses TRBV9 with TRBJ1-1; tentative D call: TRBD1 (5 bases). CDR1 is SGDLS and CDR2 is YYNGEE in the germline V gene. The CDR3 length is 16 residues. The V gene lost 3 bases and the J gene lost 0 bases, with 15 bases spanning the gap. CDR3 sequence reads: CASSAGLQGLNTEAFF. The CDR3 DNA sequence: TGTGCCAGCAGCGCTGGGCTCCAGGGTTTGAACACTGAAGCTTTCTTT.

The chain is built from TRBV24-1 and TRBJ2-1; the D gene is possibly TRBD1 (6 bases). The germline V and J ends were trimmed by 4 bases and 7 bases, with 13 bases remaining between them. CDR1 and CDR2 from the germline V gene are KGHDR and SFDVKD. The CDR3 covers 14 residues. CDR3 DNA sequence: TGTGCCACCAGTGAGTATCACAGGGTAAATGAGCAGTTCTTC. It is translated as CATSEYHRVNEQFF.

The rearrangement links TRBV30 to TRBJ1-6; D is undetermined. V gave up 0 bases and J gave up 4 bases, with 10 bases separating them. The CDR3 contains 15 residues. Per germline, CDR1 GTSNPN and CDR2 SVGIG (reference sequence). This chain's CDR3 is CAWSVAELYNSPLHF. The CDR3 DNA is TGTGCCTGGAGTGTAGCCGAACTTTATAATTCACCCCTCCACTTT.

V is TRBV4-2 and J is TRBJ1-5, with 9 bases aligning to TRBD1. The V segment lost 1 base and the J segment 0 bases; nucleotides outside the gene matches: 7. The CDR3 contains 18 residues. Looked up from germline, CDR1 is LGHNA and CDR2 is YNFKEQ. The CDR3 region is CASSQGGQGSYSNQPQHF. CDR3 DNA sequence: TGTGCCAGCAGCCAAGGGGGACAGGGATCCTATAGCAATCAGCCCCAGCATTTT.

The rearrangement joins TRBV3-1 (or the pseudogene TRBV3-2) to TRBJ2-1; tentative D call: TRBD2 (6 bases). CDR3 length: 16 residues. From germline, CDR1 is LGHDT and CDR2 YNNKEL (reference sequence). Trimming took 1 base from V and 12 from J, leaving 22 bases between them. The CDR3 DNA is TGTGCCAGCAGCCAAGCAGTCCAGCGGGTAATAAGCGGGCAGTTCTTC. It translates to CASSQAVQRVISGQFF.

In this sample, this clone turned up once. The chain joins TRBV12-5 to TRBJ2-2; 12 positions agree with TRBD1. After removal of 4 bases from V and 10 bases from J, the junction contained 7 bases not matched to a gene. Germline lookup yields CDR1 LGHNT and CDR2 FRNRAP. The CDR3 is 15 residues long. The CDR3 is CASGSGTGGWVELFF. CDR3 sequence (DNA): TGTGCTAGTGGTTCCGGGACAGGGGGCTGGGTGGAGCTGTTTTTT.

This sequence joins TRBV19 and TRBJ2-7; possible D gene TRBD1, 6 bases. V gave up 5 bases and J gave up 5 bases, with 13 bases separating them. The CDR3 sequence is 13 residues long. The germline CDR1 and CDR2 sequences are LNHDA and SQIVND (reference sequence). The CDR3: CASSAQGKDEQYF. In DNA, the CDR3 is TGTGCCAGTAGTGCGCAGGGGAAGGACGAGCAGTACTTC.

This chain connects TRBV2 to TRBJ2-1; TRBD2 matches at 16 bases. The CDR3 covers 20 residues. Germline CDR1 and CDR2: SNHLY and FYNNEI. Trimming cost V 5 bases and J 0 bases; bases outside gene matches: 10. CDR3 region: CASSPHGTSGGGSSYNEQFF. The CDR3 DNA reads as TGTGCCAGCAGTCCTCACGGGACTAGCGGGGGGGGAAGCTCCTACAATGAGCAGTTCTTC.

The V gene is TRBV7-9, the J gene TRBJ2-5; perhaps TRBD1 as D (6 bases). Trimming removed 5 bases from V and 4 bases from J, with 14 bases in between. The CDR3 extends over 14 amino acids. Germline V gives CDR1 SEHNR, CDR2 FQNEAQ (reference sequence). CDR3 sequence: CASSLRTDLETQYF. The CDR3, as DNA: TGTGCCAGCAGCCTCCGGACAGACCTAGAGACCCAGTACTTC. The full variable domain, with the rest looked up from reference TRBV7-9 and TRBJ2-5, is DTGVSQNPRHKITKRGQNVTFRCDPISEHNRLYWYRQTLGQGPEFLTYFQNEAQLEKSRLLSDRFSAERPKGSFSTLEIQRTEQGDSAMYLCASSLRTDLETQYFGPGTRLLVL.

The chain couples TRBV6-5 to TRBJ1-1; D is undetermined. The germline V gene encodes CDR1 MNHEY and CDR2 SVGAGI. The CDR3 runs 13 residues. The V end lost 8 bases, the J end lost 6 bases, and 16 bases lay between the germline ends. Here the CDR3 DNA reads TGTGCCAGCCGCCGAGATCGGGGTCCTGAAGCTTTCTTT. This sequence encodes CASRRDRGPEAFF.

This CDR3 reads CASSPQTSDNEQFF. The CDR3 DNA reads as TGTGCCAGCTCACCACAGACTAGCGACAATGAGCAGTTCTTC. This sequence joins TRBV18 and TRBJ2-1; 8 nucleotides match TRBD2. Looked up from germline, CDR1 is KGHSH and CDR2 is LQKENI. The ends lost 1 base at V and 5 bases at J; junction bases unmatched: 1. The CDR3 runs 14 residues.

The chain carries TRBV10-1 and TRBJ1-2; TRBD1 is a possible D gene (5 bases). Looked up from germline, CDR1 is WNHNN and CDR2 is SYGVQD (reference sequence). CDR3 size: 13 residues. The ends were cut back, 0 bases at V and 6 bases at J, with 8 bases in the middle. In DNA, the CDR3 is TGCGCCAGCAGTGAGTCCCCAGGGAATGGCTACACCTTC. This translates into CASSESPGNGYTF.

This clone came up a few times. The chain couples TRBV27 to TRBJ1-2; no clear D. V gave up 8 bases and J gave up 5 bases, with 9 bases separating them. CDR3 length equals 11 residues. Germline V lookup: CDR1 MNHEY, CDR2 SMNVEV (reference sequence). In DNA form, the CDR3 reads TGTGCCAGCGGCAACCAATATGGCTACACCTTC. This sequence encodes CASGNQYGYTF.

This sequence joins TRBV6-5 and TRBJ2-7; 8 bases fit TRBD1. V dropped 6 bases and J dropped 3; count of bases not matched to a gene: 10. Per the germline V gene, CDR1 is MNHEY and CDR2 is SVGAGI. CDR3 size: 15 residues. The DNA for the CDR3 is TGTGCCAGCAGGGTTACAGGGGGGTTAGGCTACGAGCAGTACTTC. It encodes CASRVTGGLGYEQYF.

This sequence joins TRBV5-1 and TRBJ2-1, with TRBD2 identical over 7 bases. Germline V gene lookup returns CDR1 SGHRS and CDR2 YFSETQ. V dropped 4 bases and J dropped 8; count of bases not matched to a gene: 6. This CDR3 is 13 amino acids long. The CDR3 region is CASSPRLADEQFF. CDR3 bases: TGCGCCAGCAGCCCCCGACTAGCCGATGAGCAGTTCTTC.

V and J are TRBV19 and TRBJ1-4; the D gene is possibly TRBD1 (6 bases). The germline V gene encodes CDR1 LNHDA and CDR2 SQIVND (reference sequence). Trimming removed 3 bases at V and 8 bases at J, with 22 bases between. The CDR3 consists of 17 residues. CDR3 protein: CASSIEVRTVQGEKLFF. DNA of the CDR3: TGTGCCAGTAGTATCGAAGTCAGGACAGTCCAAGGGGAAAAACTGTTTTTT.

The chain couples TRBV9 to TRBJ1-1; D unresolved. The V end lost 0 bases, the J end lost 8 bases, and 20 bases lay between the germline ends. The CDR3 is 16 amino acids. The V gene's germline CDR1 is SGDLS and CDR2 YYNGEE. The CDR3 DNA follows: TGTGCCAGCAGCGTAGCCCCAACTAGAACGACTACCGAAGCTTTCTTT. This encodes CASSVAPTRTTTEAFF.

The V gene is TRBV28, the J gene TRBJ1-1, with D tentatively TRBD1 (6 bases). The CDR3 sequence is 14 residues long. The ends were cut back, 5 bases at V and 2 bases at J, with 12 bases in the middle. Per germline, CDR1 MDHEN and CDR2 SYDVKM. The CDR3 coding sequence is TGTGCCAGCAGTAAGTGGGACACCAACACTGAAGCTTTCTTT. Translation gives CASSKWDTNTEAFF.

V usage is TRBV24-1 and J usage is TRBJ2-6, with TRBD1 as a possible D gene (6 bases). Germline values: CDR1 KGHDR, CDR2 SFDVKD. V lost 3 bases and J lost 0, with 17 bases in between. The CDR3 covers 19 residues. CDR3 sequence: CATSDPPGAGPSGANVLTF. For the CDR3, the DNA is TGTGCCACCAGTGATCCCCCAGGGGCGGGCCCCTCTGGGGCCAACGTCCTGACTTTC.

This clone turned up a few times. The chain carries TRBV6-6 and TRBJ2-2; TRBD2 agrees at 9 bases. The CDR3 consists of 14 residues. Germline V gene sequence: CDR1 MNHNY, CDR2 SVGAGI (reference sequence). V was pared by 8 bases and J by 3 bases, with 4 bases of the junction left unmatched. CDR3 sequence reads: CASRGRVDTGELFF. CDR3 sequence (DNA): TGTGCCAGCCGCGGGAGGGTCGACACCGGGGAGCTGTTTTTT.

This chain joins TRBV5-4 and TRBJ1-6; the D is unclear. Germline CDR1 SGHNT, CDR2 YYREEE (reference sequence). Trimming removed 0 bases at V and 7 bases at J, with 8 bases between. The CDR3 totals 14 residues. Written as DNA, the CDR3 is TGTGCCAGCAGCTTGGTAGCCCCAAATTCACCCCTCCACTTT. It codes for CASSLVAPNSPLHF.